These 6 T cell receptor beta chains were sequenced from one sample in a study of untreated major depressive disorder. Regarding the study as a whole: Depressed patients' CD4+ T cells carried increased TRBV05-01 (Vbeta 5.1) usage versus control CD4+ T cells.

Their specific antigens are unknown. Only in-frame clones appear in the TCRdb table, and some are missing; sequencing was by immunoSEQ multiplex PCR. The sample gives under 25,000 clones, roughly 90% of which show up once; roughly 0.6% is in the top ten. The sequenced sample was CD4+ T cells from PBMCs. These receptors were taken from a woman aged 35 to 49 with major depressive disorder.

CDR3 coding DNA: TGCGCCAGCAGTCAGAAGGGGAAATGCAATCAGCCCCAGCATTTT. The encoded protein is CASSQKGKCNQPQHF. This chain links TRBV23-1 with TRBJ1-5, with D possibly matching TRBD1 (5 bases). TRBV23-1 falls under the ORF class, with uncertain function. The CDR3 is 15 amino acids. V lost 3 bases to trimming and J lost 2 bases, with 11 bases between them.

The V gene is TRBV7-9, the J gene TRBJ2-7; the match to TRBD1 covers 8 bases. Germline V lookup: CDR1 SEHNR, CDR2 FQNEAQ (reference sequence). V was clipped by 4 bases and J by 5 bases; unmatched bases: 10. The CDR3 loop spans 15 amino acids. CDR3 bases: TGTGCCAGCAGCTCATCTGACGACAGGGGCCACGAGCAGTACGTC. As protein: CASSSSDDRGHEQYV.

This clone was counted a single time. The CDR3 loop reads CASSLGGSGTGELFF. DNA for the CDR3: TGCGCCAGCAGCTTGGGAGGGTCGGGCACCGGGGAGCTGTTTTTT. J is TRBJ2-2 and V is TRBV5-1; maybe TRBD2 (5 bases). This CDR3 is 15 amino acids long. The germline CDR1 and CDR2 sequences are SGHRS and YFSETQ. V shed 0 bases and J shed 4 bases, with 10 bases lying between them.

The chain is built from TRBV11-2 and TRBJ1-1; tentative D call: TRBD1 (5 bases). Germline V gene data show CDR1 as SGHAT and CDR2 as FQNNGV. The CDR3 consists of 14 residues. The germline V and J ends were trimmed by 1 base and 10 bases, with 16 bases remaining between them. CDR3 region: CASSLGGLGEGAFF. The CDR3 DNA sequence: TGTGCCAGCAGCTTAGGGGGACTAGGTGAGGGAGCTTTCTTT. The whole variable domain, remainder taken from reference TRBV11-2 and TRBJ1-1, is EAGVAQSPRYKIIEKRQSVAFWCNPISGHATLYWYQQILGQGPKLLIQFQNNGVVDDSQLPKDRFSAERLKGVDSTLKIQPAKLEDSAVYLCASSLGGLGEGAFFGQGTRLTVV.

The chain links TRBV19 to TRBJ1-1; D is perhaps TRBD1 (5 bases). The length of the CDR3 is 14 residues. Germline V gene data show CDR1 as LNHDA and CDR2 as SQIVND (reference sequence). V was cut by 6 bases and J by 0 bases, with 11 bases left in between. The CDR3 DNA reads TGTGCCAGTAGCTCGGGACGGATGAACACTGAAGCTTTCTTT. This translates into CASSSGRMNTEAFF.

The J gene is TRBJ2-3, the V gene TRBV19, with 10 bases lining up with TRBD2. This CDR3 spans 15 amino acids. CDR1 is LNHDA and CDR2 is SQIVND in the germline V gene (reference sequence). The J segment lost 1 base and the V segment lost 11 bases, leaving 9 bases of the junction unmatched. The DNA for the CDR3 is TGTGCCTCTTCTGCTGGACTAGCGGGCACAGATACGCAGTATTTT. Its protein product is CASSAGLAGTDTQYF. The variable domain in full, completed from reference TRBV19 and TRBJ2-3, reads DGGITQSPKYLFRKEGQNVTLSCEQNLNHDAMYWYRQDPGQGLRLIYYSQIVNDFQKGDIAEGYSVSREKKESFPLTVTSAQKNPTAFYLCASSAGLAGTDTQYFGPGTRLTVL.